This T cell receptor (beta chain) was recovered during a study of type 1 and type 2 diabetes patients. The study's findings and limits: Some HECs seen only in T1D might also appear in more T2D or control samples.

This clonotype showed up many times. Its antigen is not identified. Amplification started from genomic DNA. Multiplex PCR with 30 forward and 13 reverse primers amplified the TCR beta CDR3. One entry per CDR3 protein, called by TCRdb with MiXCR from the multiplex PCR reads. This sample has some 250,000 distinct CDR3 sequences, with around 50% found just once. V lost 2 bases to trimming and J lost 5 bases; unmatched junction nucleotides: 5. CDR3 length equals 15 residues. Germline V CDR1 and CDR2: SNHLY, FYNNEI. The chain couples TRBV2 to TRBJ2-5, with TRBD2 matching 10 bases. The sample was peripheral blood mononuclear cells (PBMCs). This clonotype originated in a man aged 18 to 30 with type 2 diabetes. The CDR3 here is CASSEQPAGGETQYF. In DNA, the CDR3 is TGTGCCAGCAGTGAACAGCCAGCGGGAGGGGAGACCCAGTACTTC.